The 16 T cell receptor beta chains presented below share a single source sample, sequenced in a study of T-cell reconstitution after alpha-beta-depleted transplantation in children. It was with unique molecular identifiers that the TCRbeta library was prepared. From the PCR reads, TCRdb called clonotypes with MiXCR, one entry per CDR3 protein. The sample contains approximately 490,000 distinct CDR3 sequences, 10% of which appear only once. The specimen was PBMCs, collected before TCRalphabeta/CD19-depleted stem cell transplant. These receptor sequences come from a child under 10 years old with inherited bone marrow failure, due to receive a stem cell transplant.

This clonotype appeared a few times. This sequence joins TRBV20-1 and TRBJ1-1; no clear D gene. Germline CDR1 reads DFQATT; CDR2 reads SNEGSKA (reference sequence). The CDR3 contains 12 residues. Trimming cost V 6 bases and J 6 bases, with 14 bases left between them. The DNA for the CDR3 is TGCAGTGCGGAGAGATCGAGCGCTGAAGCTTTCTTT. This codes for CSAERSSAEAFF.

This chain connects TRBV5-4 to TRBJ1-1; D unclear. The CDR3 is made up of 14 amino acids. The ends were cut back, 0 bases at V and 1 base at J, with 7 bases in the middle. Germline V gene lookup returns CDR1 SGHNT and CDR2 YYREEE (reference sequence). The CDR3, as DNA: TGTGCCAGCAGCTTGGTGAGAGAGAACACTGAAGCTTTCTTT. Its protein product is CASSLVRENTEAFF.

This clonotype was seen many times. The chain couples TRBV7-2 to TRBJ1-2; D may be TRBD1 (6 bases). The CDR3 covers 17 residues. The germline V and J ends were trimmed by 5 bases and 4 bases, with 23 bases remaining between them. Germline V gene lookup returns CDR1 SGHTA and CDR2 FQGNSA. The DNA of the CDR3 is TGTGCCAGCAGCCCAGGGGCCGACACATCCGATGGCTATGGCTACACCTTC. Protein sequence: CASSPGADTSDGYGYTF.

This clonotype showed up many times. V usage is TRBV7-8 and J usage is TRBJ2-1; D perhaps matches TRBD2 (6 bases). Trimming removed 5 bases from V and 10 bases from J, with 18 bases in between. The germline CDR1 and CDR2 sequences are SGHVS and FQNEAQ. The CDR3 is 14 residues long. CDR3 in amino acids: CASSLVTRSREQFF. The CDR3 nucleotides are TGTGCCAGCAGCCTGGTGACTAGATCGCGCGAGCAGTTCTTC.

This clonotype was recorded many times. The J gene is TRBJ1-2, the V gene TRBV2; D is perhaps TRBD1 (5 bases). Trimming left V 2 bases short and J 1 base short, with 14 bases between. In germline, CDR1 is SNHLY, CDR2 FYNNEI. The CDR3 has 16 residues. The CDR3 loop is CASSERGPPINYGYTF. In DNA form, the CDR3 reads TGTGCCAGCAGTGAAAGGGGACCTCCTATTAACTATGGCTACACCTTC.

CDR3 DNA: TGCAGTGCTAGTTTAGAGGCCTCCCTCGGTCAGCCCCAGCATTTT. This encodes CSASLEASLGQPQHF. The rearrangement uses TRBV20-1 and TRBJ1-5; D unclear. The germline V and J ends were trimmed by 3 bases and 6 bases, with 18 bases remaining between them. The CDR3 length is 15 residues. Germline CDR1 DFQATT, CDR2 SNEGSKA (reference sequence).

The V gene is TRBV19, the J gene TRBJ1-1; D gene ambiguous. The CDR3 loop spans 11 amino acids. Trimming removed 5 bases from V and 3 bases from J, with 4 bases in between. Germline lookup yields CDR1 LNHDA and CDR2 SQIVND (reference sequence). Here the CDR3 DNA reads TGTGCCAGTAGTGGGGACACTGAAGCTTTCTTT. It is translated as CASSGDTEAFF.

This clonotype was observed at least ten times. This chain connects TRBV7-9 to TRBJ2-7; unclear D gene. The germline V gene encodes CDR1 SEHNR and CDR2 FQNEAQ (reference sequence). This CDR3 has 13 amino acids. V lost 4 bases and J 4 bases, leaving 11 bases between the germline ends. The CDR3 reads CASSSHPDYEQYF. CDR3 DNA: TGTGCCAGCAGCTCTCACCCGGATTACGAGCAGTACTTC.

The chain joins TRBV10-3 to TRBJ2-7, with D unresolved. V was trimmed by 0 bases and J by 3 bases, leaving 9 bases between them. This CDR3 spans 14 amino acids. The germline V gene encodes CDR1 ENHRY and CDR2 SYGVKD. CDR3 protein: CAISESKSSYEQYF. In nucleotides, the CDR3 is TGTGCCATCAGTGAGTCGAAGTCCAGCTACGAGCAGTACTTC.

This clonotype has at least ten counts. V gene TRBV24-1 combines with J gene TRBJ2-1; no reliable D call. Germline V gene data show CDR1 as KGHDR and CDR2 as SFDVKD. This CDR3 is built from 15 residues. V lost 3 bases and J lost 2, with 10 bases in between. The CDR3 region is CATSDRLSPYNEQFF. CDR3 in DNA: TGTGCCACCAGTGATCGACTTTCCCCCTACAATGAGCAGTTCTTC.

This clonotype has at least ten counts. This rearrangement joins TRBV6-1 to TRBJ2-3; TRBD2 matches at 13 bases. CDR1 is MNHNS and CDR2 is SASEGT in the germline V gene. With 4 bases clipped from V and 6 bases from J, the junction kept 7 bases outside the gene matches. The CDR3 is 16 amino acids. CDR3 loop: CASSATSGRAGDTQYF. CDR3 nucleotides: TGTGCCAGCAGTGCCACTAGCGGGAGGGCCGGGGATACGCAGTATTTT.

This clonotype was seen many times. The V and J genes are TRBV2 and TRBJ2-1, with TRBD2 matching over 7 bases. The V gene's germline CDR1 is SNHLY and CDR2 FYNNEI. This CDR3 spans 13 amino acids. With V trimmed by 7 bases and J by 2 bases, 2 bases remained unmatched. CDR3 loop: CASTTSPYNEQFF. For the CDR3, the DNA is TGTGCCAGCACGACTAGCCCCTACAATGAGCAGTTCTTC.

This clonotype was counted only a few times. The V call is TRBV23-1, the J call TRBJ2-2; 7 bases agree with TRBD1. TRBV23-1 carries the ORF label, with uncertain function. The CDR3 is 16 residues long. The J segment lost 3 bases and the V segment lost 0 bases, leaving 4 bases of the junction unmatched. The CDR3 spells CASSQSAQGHTGELFF. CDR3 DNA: TGCGCCAGCAGTCAATCCGCACAGGGGCACACCGGGGAGCTGTTTTTT.

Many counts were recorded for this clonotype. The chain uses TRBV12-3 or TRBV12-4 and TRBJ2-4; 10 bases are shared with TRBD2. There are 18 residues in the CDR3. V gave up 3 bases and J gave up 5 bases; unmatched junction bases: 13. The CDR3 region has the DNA TGTGCCAGCAGTTTTTCTCGAGCGGGAGGGCCCTATGAAAACATTCAGTACTTC. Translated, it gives CASSFSRAGGPYENIQYF.

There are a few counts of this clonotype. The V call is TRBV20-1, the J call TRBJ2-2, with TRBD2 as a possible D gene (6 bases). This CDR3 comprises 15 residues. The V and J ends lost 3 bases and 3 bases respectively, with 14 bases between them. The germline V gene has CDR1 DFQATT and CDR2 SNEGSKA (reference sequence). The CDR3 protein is CSASLAGRDTGELFF. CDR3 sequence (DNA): TGCAGTGCTAGTCTGGCGGGAAGGGACACCGGGGAGCTGTTTTTT.

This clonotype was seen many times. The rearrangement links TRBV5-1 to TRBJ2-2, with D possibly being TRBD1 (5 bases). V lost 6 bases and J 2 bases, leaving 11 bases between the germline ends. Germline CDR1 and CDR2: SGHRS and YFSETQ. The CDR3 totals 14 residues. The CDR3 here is CASKGLDNTGELFF. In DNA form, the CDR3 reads TGCGCCAGCAAGGGGCTCGACAACACCGGGGAGCTGTTTTTT.